These 9 T cell receptor beta chains originate from one sample sequenced in a study of shared clonotypes between healthy human individuals (dated by TCRdb to 2018 to 2020). The library was generated by the immunoSEQ multiplex PCR assay. Here the immuneACCESS table is served through TCRdb, limited to in-frame sequences with V and J called. Missing clones are a known gap in these copies; in checked studies unresolved V genes cover under half, and the rest lacks a known reason. Recorded for this sample are 650,000 to 800,000 clones; approximately 90% of them occurred a single time. The top ten clones comprise roughly 22% of the sample. CD8 naive samples were CD45RO-negative cells positively selected for CCR7, giving a CD45RA+CCR7+ population that excluded TemRA cells. Sequenced: naive CD8+ T cells sorted from blood. Read against the paper, the sample's cell subset or site label means: CD45RA+CCR7+. The receptors derive from a young man in good health.

This chain connects TRBV7-6 to TRBJ2-7; D may be TRBD1 (6 bases). The CDR3 loop spans 14 amino acids. The V gene lost 5 bases and the J gene lost 4 bases, with 15 bases spanning the gap. Germline lookup yields CDR1 SGHVS and CDR2 FNYEAQ. CDR3 sequence: CASSAGLQGYEQYF. The DNA of the CDR3 is TGTGCCAGCAGCGCTGGCTTACAGGGTTACGAGCAGTACTTC.

This chain links TRBV6-1 with TRBJ2-5; D is perhaps TRBD1 (7 bases). Germline assignment: CDR1 MNHNS and CDR2 SASEGT. The CDR3 has 14 residues. The germline V and J ends were trimmed by 2 bases and 5 bases, with 12 bases remaining between them. The CDR3 DNA reads as TGTGCCAGCAGTGAACCGACAGGGAGGGAGACCCAGTACTTC. Translating it yields CASSEPTGRETQYF.

This chain joins TRBV7-9 and TRBJ2-7, with D perhaps TRBD2 (5 bases). Germline V gives CDR1 SEHNR, CDR2 FQNEAQ (reference sequence). Trimming removed 4 bases at V and 2 bases at J, with 12 bases between. CDR3 length: 14 residues. DNA for the CDR3: TGTGCCAGCAGCTCCCATCGGGAAGCCTACGAGCAGTACTTC. As protein: CASSSHREAYEQYF.

This chain connects TRBV28 to TRBJ2-5; D is unclear. The J call may be mistaken, given a closer DNA end match to TRBJ2-7. This CDR3 spans 14 amino acids. From germline, CDR1 is MDHEN and CDR2 SYDVKM. CDR3 region: CASSPPYKTYEQYF. DNA of the CDR3: TGTGCCAGCAGTCCCCCGTATAAGACCTACGAGCAGTACTTC.

The chain has TRBV11-1 and TRBJ2-7, with D perhaps given as TRBD1 or TRBD2 (5 bases each). CDR1 is SGHAT, CDR2 FQDESV, per germline (reference sequence). CDR3 length: 15 amino acids. Trimming left V 3 bases short and J 5 bases short, with 17 bases between. For the CDR3, the DNA is TGTGCCAGCAGCTTGCGAGAGGGGACGGGCCACGAGCAGTACTTC. It translates to CASSLREGTGHEQYF.

The chain combines TRBV5-1 with TRBJ2-5; D remains unclear. The CDR3 sequence is 15 residues long. In germline, CDR1 is SGHRS, CDR2 YFSETQ. Trimming removed 1 base from V and 2 bases from J, with 12 bases in between. CDR3 in amino acids: CASSLFRRYQETQYF. The CDR3 bases are TGCGCCAGCAGCTTGTTCAGGAGATATCAAGAGACCCAGTACTTC.

The chain's CDR3 is CASSHRTGHYEQYF. The CDR3 coding sequence is TGTGCCAGCAGTCACCGGACAGGACACTACGAGCAGTACTTC. This sequence joins TRBV28 and TRBJ2-7; TRBD1 agrees at 7 bases. The germline V gene has CDR1 MDHEN and CDR2 SYDVKM. This CDR3 has 14 residues. The J segment lost 3 bases and the V segment lost 5 bases, leaving 7 bases of the junction unmatched. The whole variable domain, remainder taken from reference TRBV28 and TRBJ2-7, is DVKVTQSSRYLVKRTGEKVFLECVQDMDHENMFWYRQDPGLGLRLIYFSYDVKMKEKGDIPEGYSVSREKKERFSLILESASTNQTSMYLCASSHRTGHYEQYFGPGTRLTVT.

This chain uses TRBV5-1 with TRBJ2-2; D perhaps matches TRBD2 (6 bases). V was trimmed by 4 bases and J by 7 bases, leaving 17 bases between them. Germline-derived CDR1 and CDR2 are SGHRS and YFSETQ. This CDR3 is 15 amino acids long. In DNA, the CDR3 is TGCGCCAGCAGCGAGGAGGGCCCCTGGGGCGGGGAGCTGTTTTTT. Translating it yields CASSEEGPWGGELFF.

V is TRBV28 and J is TRBJ1-1; D ambiguous. CDR1 MDHEN and CDR2 SYDVKM come from the germline V gene. The CDR3 consists of 13 residues. V lost 6 bases and J lost 2, with 10 bases in between. CDR3 sequence (DNA): TGTGCCAGCAGGATCCCTCTTAACACTGAAGCTTTCTTT. Translated, it gives CASRIPLNTEAFF.